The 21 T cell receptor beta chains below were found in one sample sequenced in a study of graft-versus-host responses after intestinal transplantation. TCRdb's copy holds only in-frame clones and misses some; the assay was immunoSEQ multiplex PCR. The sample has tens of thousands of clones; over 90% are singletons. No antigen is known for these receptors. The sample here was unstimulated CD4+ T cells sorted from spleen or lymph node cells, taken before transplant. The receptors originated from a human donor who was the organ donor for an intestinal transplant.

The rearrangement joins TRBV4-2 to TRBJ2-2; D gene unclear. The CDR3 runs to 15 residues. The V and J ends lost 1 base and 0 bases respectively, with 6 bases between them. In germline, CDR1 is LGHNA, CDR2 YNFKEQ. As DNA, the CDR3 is TGTGCCAGCAGCCAAGTACTGGCGAACACCGGGGAGCTGTTTTTT. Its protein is CASSQVLANTGELFF.

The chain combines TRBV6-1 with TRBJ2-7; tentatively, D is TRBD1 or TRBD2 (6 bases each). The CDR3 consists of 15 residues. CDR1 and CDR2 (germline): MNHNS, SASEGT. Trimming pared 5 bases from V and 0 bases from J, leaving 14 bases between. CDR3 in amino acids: CASSWLGGFSYEQYF. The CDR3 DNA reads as TGTGCCAGCAGTTGGTTAGGGGGGTTCTCCTACGAGCAGTACTTC.

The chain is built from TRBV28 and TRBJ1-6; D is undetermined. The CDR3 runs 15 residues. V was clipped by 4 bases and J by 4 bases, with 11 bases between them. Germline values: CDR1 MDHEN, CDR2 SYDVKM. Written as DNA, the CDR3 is TGTGCCAGCAGTTGGGCTGCAAATTATAATTCACCCCTCCACTTT. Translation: CASSWAANYNSPLHF.

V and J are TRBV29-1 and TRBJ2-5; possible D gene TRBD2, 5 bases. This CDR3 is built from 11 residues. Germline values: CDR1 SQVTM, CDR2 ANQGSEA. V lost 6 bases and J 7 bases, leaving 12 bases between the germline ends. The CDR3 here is CSVEARGTQYF. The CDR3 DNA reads TGCAGCGTGGAGGCCCGGGGGACCCAGTACTTC.

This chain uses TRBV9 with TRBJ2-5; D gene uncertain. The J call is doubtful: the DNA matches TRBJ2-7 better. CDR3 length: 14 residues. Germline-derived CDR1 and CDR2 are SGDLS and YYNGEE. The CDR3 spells CASSISASSYEQYF. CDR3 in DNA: TGTGCCAGCAGCATAAGCGCGAGCTCCTACGAGCAGTACTTC.

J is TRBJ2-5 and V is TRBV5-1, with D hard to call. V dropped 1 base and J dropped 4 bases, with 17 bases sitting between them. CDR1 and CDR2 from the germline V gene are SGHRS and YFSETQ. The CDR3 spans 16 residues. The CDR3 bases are TGCGCCAGCAGCTTGCTGGCGCTAACATACTCAGAGACCCAGTACTTC. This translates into CASSLLALTYSETQYF. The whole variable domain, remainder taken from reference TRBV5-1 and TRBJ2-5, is KAGVTQTPRYLIKTRGQQVTLSCSPISGHRSVSWYQQTPGQGLQFLFEYFSETQRNKGNFPGRFSGRQFSNSRSEMNVSTLELGDSALYLCASSLLALTYSETQYFGPGTRLLVL.

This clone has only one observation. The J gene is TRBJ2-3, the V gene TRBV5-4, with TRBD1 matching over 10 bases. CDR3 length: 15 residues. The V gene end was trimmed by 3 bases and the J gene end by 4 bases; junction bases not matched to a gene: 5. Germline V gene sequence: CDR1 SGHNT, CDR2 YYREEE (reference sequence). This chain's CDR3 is CASSSWTGGSDTQYF. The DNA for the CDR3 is TGTGCCAGCAGCTCCTGGACAGGGGGATCAGATACGCAGTATTTT.

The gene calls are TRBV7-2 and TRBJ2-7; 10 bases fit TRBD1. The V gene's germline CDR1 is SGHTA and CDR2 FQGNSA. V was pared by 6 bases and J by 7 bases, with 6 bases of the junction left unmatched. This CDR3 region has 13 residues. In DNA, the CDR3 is TGTGCCAGCAGACCGGGACAGGGGTGGGAGCAGTACTTC. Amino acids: CASRPGQGWEQYF.

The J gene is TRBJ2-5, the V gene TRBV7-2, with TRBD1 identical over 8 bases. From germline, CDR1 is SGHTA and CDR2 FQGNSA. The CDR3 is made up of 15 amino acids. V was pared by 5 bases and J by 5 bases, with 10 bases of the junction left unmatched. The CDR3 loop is CASSPQTGERETQYF. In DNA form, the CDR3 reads TGTGCCAGCAGCCCGCAGACAGGGGAGAGGGAGACCCAGTACTTC.

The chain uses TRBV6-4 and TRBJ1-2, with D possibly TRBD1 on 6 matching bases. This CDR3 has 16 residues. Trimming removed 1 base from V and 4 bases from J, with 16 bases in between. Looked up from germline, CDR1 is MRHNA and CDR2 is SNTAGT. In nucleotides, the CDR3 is TGTGCCAGCAGTGACTTGCCGGGACAATCCGTCTATGGCTACACCTTC. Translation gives CASSDLPGQSVYGYTF.

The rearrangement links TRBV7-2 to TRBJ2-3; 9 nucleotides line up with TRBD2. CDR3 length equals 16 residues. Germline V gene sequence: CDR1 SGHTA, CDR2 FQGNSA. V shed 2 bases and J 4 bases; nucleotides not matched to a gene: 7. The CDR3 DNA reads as TGTGCCAGCAGCTTACTAGCGGGATTGGGAGCAGATACGCAGTATTTT. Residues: CASSLLAGLGADTQYF. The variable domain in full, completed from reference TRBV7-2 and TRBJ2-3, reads GAGVSQSPSNKVTEKGKDVELRCDPISGHTALYWYRQSLGQGLEFLIYFQGNSAPDKSGLPSDRFSAERTGGSVSTLTIQRTQQEDSAVYLCASSLLAGLGADTQYFGPGTRLTVL.

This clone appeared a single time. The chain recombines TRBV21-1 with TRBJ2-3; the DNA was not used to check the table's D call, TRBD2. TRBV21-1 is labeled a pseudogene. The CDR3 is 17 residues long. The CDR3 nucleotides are TGTGCCAGCAGCAAAGTAGATAGCGGGAGGAGACAAGATACGCAGTATTTT. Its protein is CASSKVDSGRRQDTQYF.

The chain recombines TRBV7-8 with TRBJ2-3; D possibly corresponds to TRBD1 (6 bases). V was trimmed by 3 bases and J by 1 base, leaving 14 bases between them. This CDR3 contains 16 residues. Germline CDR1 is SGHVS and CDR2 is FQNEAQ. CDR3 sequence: CASSFFVQGGTDTQYF. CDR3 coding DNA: TGTGCCAGCAGCTTTTTTGTACAGGGAGGCACAGATACGCAGTATTTT.

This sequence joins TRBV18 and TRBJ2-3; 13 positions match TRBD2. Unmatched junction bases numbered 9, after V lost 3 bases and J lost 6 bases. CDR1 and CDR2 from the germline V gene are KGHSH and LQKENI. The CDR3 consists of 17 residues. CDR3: CASSPLRTSGRQDTQYF. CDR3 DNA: TGTGCCAGCTCACCGCTTCGGACTAGCGGGAGACAGGATACGCAGTATTTT.

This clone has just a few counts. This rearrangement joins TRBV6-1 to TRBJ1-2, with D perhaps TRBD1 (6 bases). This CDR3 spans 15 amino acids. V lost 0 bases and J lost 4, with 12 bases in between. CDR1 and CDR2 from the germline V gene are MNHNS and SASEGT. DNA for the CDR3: TGTGCCAGCAGTGAAGCGCTTCAGGGGAGCTATGGCTACACCTTC. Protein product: CASSEALQGSYGYTF.

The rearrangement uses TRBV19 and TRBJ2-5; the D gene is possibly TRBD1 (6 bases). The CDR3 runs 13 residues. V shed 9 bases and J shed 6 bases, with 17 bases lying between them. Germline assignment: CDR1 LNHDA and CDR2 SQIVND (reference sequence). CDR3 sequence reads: CARTPGHKKTQYF. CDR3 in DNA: TGTGCCAGAACTCCGGGACATAAGAAGACCCAGTACTTC.

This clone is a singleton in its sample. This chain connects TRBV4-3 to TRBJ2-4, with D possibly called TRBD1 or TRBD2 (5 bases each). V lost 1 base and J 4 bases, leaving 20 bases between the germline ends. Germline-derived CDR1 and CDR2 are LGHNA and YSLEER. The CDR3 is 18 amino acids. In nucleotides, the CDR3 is TGCGCCAGCAGCCAAGTTGTGGGGACGGCAGGCTTAAAAAACATTCAGTACTTC. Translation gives CASSQVVGTAGLKNIQYF.

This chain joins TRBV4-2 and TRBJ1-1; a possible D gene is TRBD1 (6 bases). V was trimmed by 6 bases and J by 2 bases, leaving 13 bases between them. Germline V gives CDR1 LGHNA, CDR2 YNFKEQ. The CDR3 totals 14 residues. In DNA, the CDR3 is TGTGCCAGCAGTCACCGGGACACAAACACTGAAGCTTTCTTT. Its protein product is CASSHRDTNTEAFF.

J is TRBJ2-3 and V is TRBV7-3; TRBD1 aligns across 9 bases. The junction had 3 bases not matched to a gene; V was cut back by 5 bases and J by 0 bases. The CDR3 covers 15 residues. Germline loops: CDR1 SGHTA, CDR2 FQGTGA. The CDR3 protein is CASSPGTGSTDTQYF. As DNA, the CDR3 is TGTGCCAGCAGCCCGGGGACAGGGAGCACAGATACGCAGTATTTT. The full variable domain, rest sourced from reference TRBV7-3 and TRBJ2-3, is GAGVSQTPSNKVTEKGKYVELRCDPISGHTALYWYRQSLGQGPEFLIYFQGTGAADDSGLPNDRFFAVRPEGSVSTLKIQRTERGDSAVYLCASSPGTGSTDTQYFGPGTRLTVL.

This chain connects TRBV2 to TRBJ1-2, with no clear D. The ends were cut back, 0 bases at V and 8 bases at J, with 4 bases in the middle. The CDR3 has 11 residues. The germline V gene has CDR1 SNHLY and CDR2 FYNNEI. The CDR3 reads CASSEAGGYTF. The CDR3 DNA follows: TGTGCCAGCAGTGAAGCAGGGGGCTACACCTTC.

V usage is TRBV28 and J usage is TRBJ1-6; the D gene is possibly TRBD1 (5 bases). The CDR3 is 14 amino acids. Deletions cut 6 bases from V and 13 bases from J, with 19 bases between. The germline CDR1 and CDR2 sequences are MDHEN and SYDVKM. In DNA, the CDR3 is TGTGCCAGCAGCTCGGGGGTGATGGGTTCGCCCCTCCACTTT. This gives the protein CASSSGVMGSPLHF.